This T cell receptor beta chain was obtained from a study of T cell changes during pregnancy in multiple sclerosis. Profiled with immunoSEQ multiplex PCR; TCRdb holds only in-frame clones, not every one. This sample has about 43,000 clones, with roughly 93% found just once. Specimen: PBMCs (not recorded whether the cells were cultured). This TCR was recovered from a female donor with multiple sclerosis, enrolled in a pregnancy study.

CDR3 nucleotide sequence: TGTGCCAGCAGCTTAGGTAGCGGGAGGGAAGAGACCCAGTACTTC. Protein product: CASSLGSGREETQYF. This chain uses TRBV7-6 with TRBJ2-5, with TRBD2 matching over 11 bases. The V and J ends lost 1 base and 3 bases, in that order; junction bases with no gene match: 1. CDR1 is SGHVS and CDR2 is FNYEAQ in the germline V gene. CDR3 size: 15 residues.